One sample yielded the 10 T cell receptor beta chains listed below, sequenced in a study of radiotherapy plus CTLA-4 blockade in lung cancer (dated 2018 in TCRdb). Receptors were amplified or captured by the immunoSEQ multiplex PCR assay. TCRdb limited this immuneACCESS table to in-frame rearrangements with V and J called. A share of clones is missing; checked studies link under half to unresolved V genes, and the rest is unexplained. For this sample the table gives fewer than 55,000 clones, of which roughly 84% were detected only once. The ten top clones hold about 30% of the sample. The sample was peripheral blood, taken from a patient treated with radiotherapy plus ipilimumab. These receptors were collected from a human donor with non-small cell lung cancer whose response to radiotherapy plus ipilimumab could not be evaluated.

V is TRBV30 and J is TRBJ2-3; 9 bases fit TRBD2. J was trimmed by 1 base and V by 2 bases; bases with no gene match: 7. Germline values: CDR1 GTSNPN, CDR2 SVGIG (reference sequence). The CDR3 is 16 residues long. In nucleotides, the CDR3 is TGTGCCTGGAGTTCCCTAGCGGGATGGGGCACAGATACGCAGTATTTT. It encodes CAWSSLAGWGTDTQYF.

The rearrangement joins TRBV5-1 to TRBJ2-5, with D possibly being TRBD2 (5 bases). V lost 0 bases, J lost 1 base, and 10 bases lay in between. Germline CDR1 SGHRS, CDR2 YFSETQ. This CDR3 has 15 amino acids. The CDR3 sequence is CASSLGRGSQETQYF. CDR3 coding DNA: TGCGCCAGCAGCTTGGGTCGGGGTAGCCAAGAGACCCAGTACTTC.

Here the CDR3 DNA reads TGTGCCAGCAGCGCGCGGGACAGGGGGGACACTGAAGCTTTCTTT. Its protein product is CASSARDRGDTEAFF. The V gene is TRBV7-9, the J gene TRBJ1-1; 11 bases fit TRBD1. The CDR3 spans 15 residues. Per the germline V gene, CDR1 is SEHNR and CDR2 is FQNEAQ (reference sequence). Trimming cost V 5 bases and J 3 bases; bases outside gene matches: 5.

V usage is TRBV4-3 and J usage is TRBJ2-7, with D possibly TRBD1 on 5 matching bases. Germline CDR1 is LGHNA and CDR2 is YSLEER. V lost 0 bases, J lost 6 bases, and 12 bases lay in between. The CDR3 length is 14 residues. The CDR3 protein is CASSQDGSGSEQYF. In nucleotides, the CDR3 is TGCGCCAGCAGCCAAGATGGTTCAGGGTCCGAGCAGTACTTC.

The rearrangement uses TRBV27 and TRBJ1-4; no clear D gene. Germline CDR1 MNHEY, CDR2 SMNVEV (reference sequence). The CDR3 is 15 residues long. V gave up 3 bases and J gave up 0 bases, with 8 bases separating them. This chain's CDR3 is CASSFSSATNEKLFF. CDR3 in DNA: TGTGCCAGCAGTTTCTCCAGCGCAACTAATGAAAAACTGTTTTTT.

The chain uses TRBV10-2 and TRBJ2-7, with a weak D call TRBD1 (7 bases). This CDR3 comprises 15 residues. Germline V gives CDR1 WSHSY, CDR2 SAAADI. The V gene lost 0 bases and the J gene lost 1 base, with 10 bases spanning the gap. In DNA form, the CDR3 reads TGCGCCAGCAGTGAGTCGGCAGGGGGGTCCTACGAGCAGTACTTC. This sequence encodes CASSESAGGSYEQYF.

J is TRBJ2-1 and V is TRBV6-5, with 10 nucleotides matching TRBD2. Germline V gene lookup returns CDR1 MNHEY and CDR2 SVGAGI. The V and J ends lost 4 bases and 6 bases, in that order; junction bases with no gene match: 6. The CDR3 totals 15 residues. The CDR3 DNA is TGTGCCAGCAGTTTCCTAGCGGGAGCTTTCAATGAGCAGTTCTTC. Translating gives CASSFLAGAFNEQFF.

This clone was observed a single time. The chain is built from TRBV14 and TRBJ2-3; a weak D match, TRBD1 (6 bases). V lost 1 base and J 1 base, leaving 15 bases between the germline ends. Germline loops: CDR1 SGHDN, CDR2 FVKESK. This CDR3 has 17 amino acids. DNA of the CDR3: TGTGCCAGCAGCCAAGCTCGAGGAGCAGGGGGCACAGATACGCAGTATTTT. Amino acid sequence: CASSQARGAGGTDTQYF.

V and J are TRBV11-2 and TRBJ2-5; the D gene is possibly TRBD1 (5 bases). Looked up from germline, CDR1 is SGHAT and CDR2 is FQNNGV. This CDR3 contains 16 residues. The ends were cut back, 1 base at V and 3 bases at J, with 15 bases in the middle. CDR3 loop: CASSLVSRALEETQYF. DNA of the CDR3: TGTGCCAGCAGCTTAGTAAGCAGGGCGTTGGAAGAGACCCAGTACTTC.

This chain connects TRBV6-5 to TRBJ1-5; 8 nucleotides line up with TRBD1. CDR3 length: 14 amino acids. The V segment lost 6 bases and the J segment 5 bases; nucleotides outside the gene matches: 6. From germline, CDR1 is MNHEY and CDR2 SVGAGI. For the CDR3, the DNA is TGTGCCAGCAGGACAGGGGAAGCCGATCAGCCCCAGCATTTT. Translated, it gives CASRTGEADQPQHF.